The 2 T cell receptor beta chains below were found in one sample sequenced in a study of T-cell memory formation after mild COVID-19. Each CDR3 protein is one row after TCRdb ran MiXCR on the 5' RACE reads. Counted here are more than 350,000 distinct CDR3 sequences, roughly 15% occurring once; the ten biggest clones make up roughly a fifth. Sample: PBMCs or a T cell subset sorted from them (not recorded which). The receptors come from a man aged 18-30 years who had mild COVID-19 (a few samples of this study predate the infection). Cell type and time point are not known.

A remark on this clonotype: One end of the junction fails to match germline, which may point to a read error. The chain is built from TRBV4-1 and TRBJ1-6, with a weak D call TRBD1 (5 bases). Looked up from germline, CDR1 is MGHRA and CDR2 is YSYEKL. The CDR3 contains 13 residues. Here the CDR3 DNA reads TGCGCCAGCAGCAAAGAAGGGGTATCACCCCTCCACTTT. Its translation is CASSKEGVSPLHF.

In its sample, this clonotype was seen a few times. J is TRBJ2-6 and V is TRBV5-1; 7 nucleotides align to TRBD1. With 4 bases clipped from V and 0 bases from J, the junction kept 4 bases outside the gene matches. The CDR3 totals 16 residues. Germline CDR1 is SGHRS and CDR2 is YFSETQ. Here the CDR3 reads CASSPGQSSGANVLTF. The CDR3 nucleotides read TGCGCCAGCAGCCCGGGACAGTCCTCTGGGGCCAACGTCCTGACTTTC.